The rows below give T cell receptor beta chains drawn from one sample of a study of blood T cell repertoires in COVID-19. Some clones are missing from TCRdb's copy, which holds only in-frame ones; the method was immunoSEQ multiplex PCR. The data contain approximately 150,000 clones, about 88% of them seen just once; the ten biggest clones take up 1% to 1.2%. The source material was peripheral blood. These receptors came from a middle-aged man with acute or convalescent COVID-19. Both conserved end residues are trimmed from each CDR3.

TRBV18	TRBJ2-5	ASSLRLDSQETQY
TRBV3-1/TRBV3-2	TRBJ2-1	ASSFLAANEQF
TRBV7-6	TRBJ2-5	ASSLVRYQETQY
TRBV19	TRBJ1-1	ASSIKTGSTEAF
TRBV7-6	TRBJ2-6	ASSLGSRGDSGANVLT
TRBV24-1	TRBJ2-5	ATSVVQGAMQETQY
TRBV7-3	TRBJ2-7	ASSLDSGGPQD
TRBV30	TRBJ1-5	ACQGKGQPQH
TRBV7-9	TRBJ2-3	ASSLQRRLVGDTQY
TRBV7-3	TRBJ2-3	ASSMTSSGTDTQY
TRBV3-1/TRBV3-2	TRBJ2-5	ASSRGLAEETQY
TRBV29-1	TRBJ2-1	SVGGPNYNEQF
TRBV18	TRBJ2-2	ASSPRRTDTGELF
TRBV10-2	TRBJ1-5	ASSESGQGRSQPQH
TRBV7-3	TRBJ1-1	ASSARGGESTEAF
TRBV29-1	TRBJ1-3	SVGQDRGAGNTIY
TRBV15	TRBJ2-5	ATSTTTYSGGSQETQY
TRBV3-1/TRBV3-2	TRBJ1-1	ASSQKRGRAEAF
TRBV6-2/TRBV6-3	TRBJ1-5	ASSQGGQGGKPQH
TRBV28	TRBJ2-3	ASPPAGGVTDTQY
TRBV2	TRBJ2-3	ASSEAPISGALDTQY
TRBV10-3	TRBJ1-4	AIRAGTGANEKLF
TRBV30	TRBJ1-1	AWSARTAEAF
TRBV5-1	TRBJ2-3	ASRRTSGGPTDTQY
TRBV19	TRBJ1-2	ASSSNRPTGGTQGYT
TRBV29-1	TRBJ2-7	SVGGRMTYEQY
TRBV6-1	TRBJ1-1	ASSLGATEAF
TRBV28	TRBJ2-6	ASSRTASGANVLT
TRBV6-5	TRBJ2-3	ASSQAWHSTDTQY
TRBV13	TRBJ1-6	ASSYRDSHNSPLH
TRBV28	TRBJ2-2	ASSTGTANTGELF
TRBV2	TRBJ1-3	ASSAQGALNTIY
TRBV7-2	TRBJ1-5	ASSLTRGFQPQH
TRBV21-1	TRBJ1-4	ASRDPGGGEKLF
TRBV9	TRBJ1-1	ASSVDPTSNTEAF
TRBV18	TRBJ2-7	ASSPTTGGGSYEQY
TRBV18	TRBJ2-5	ASSGQRGETQY
TRBV18	TRBJ1-1	ASSPATDEAF
TRBV7-2	TRBJ1-6	ASRLTSNSPLH
TRBV7-6	TRBJ1-6	ASSQTGVESPLH
TRBV6-5	TRBJ1-5	ASSPTWSDNQPQH